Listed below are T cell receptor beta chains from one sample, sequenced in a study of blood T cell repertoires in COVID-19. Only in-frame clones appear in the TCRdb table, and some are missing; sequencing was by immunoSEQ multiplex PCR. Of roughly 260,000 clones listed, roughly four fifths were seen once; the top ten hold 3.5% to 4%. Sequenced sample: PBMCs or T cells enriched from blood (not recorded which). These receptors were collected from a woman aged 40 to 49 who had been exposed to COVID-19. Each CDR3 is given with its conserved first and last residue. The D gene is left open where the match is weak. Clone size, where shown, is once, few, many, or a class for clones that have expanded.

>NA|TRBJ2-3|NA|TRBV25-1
CASSGYTDTQYF
TGTGCCAGCAGTGGTTACACAGATACGCAGTATTTT
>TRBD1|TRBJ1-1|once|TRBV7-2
CASSLWIGQGGNTEAFF
TGTGCCAGCAGCTTATGGATCGGGCAGGGGGGTAACACTGAAGCTTTCTTT
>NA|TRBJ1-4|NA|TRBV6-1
CASSEPGSATNEKLFF
TGTGCCAGCAGTGAACCCGGTTCGGCAACTAATGAAAAACTGTTTTTT
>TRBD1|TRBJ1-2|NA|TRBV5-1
CASSLGDRVDGYTF
TGCGCCAGCAGCTTGGGAGACAGGGTTGATGGCTACACCTTC
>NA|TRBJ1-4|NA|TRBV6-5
CATARGAGEKLFF
TGTGCCACCGCTCGGGGGGCTGGAGAAAAACTGTTTTTT
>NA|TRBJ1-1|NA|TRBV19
CASSIGPTHTEAFF
TGTGCCAGTAGTATAGGTCCCACTCACACTGAAGCTTTCTTT
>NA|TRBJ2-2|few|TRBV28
CASSLPGVNTGELFF
TGTGCCAGCAGTTTACCGGGGGTGAACACCGGGGAGCTGTTTTTT
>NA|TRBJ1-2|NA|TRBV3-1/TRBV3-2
CASTEGGGTYGYTF
TGTGCCAGCACCGAAGGCGGGGGGACCTATGGCTACACCTTC
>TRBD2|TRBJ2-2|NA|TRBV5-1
CASSSLAGNTGELFF
TGCGCCAGCAGCTCTCTAGCGGGAAACACCGGGGAGCTGTTTTTT
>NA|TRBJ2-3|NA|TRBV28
CASSLEDTQYF
TGTGCCAGCAGTTTAGAGGATACGCAGTATTTT
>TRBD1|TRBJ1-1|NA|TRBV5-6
CASSLFQGVNTEAFF
TGTGCCAGCAGCTTGTTTCAGGGGGTGAACACTGAAGCTTTCTTT